These 6 T cell receptor beta chains were sequenced from one sample in a study of cytomegalovirus exposure and HLA in healthy donors. PCR employed 60 Vbeta and 13 Jbeta primers. Some clones are missing from TCRdb's copy, which holds only in-frame ones; the method was immunoSEQ multiplex PCR. The table includes about 96,000 clones, approximately 64% detected once. Material for sequencing was PBMCs. The receptors were sampled from a man aged 55 to 70 in good health and CMV-seronegative.

The rearrangement joins TRBV9 to TRBJ1-6, with 8 bases matching TRBD1. J was trimmed by 7 bases and V by 1 base; bases with no gene match: 4. CDR3 size: 15 residues. CDR1 SGDLS and CDR2 YYNGEE come from the germline V gene. This CDR3 reads CASSVNAGGNSPLHF. The CDR3 DNA sequence: TGTGCCAGCAGCGTAAATGCAGGGGGCAATTCACCCCTCCACTTT. The variable domain in full, completed from reference TRBV9 and TRBJ1-6, reads DSGVTQTPKHLITATGQRVTLRCSPRSGDLSVYWYQQSLDQGLQFLIQYYNGEERAKGNILERFSAQQFPDLHSELNLSSLELGDSALYFCASSVNAGGNSPLHFGNGTRLTVT.

In its sample, this clone was seen a few times. The rearrangement joins TRBV28 to TRBJ1-5; D unclear. Trimming took 8 bases from V and 4 from J, leaving 12 bases between them. CDR1 and CDR2 from the germline V gene are MDHEN and SYDVKM. This CDR3 has 13 residues. The CDR3 loop is CASEGGENQPQHF. The DNA of the CDR3 is TGTGCCAGCGAAGGCGGGGAGAATCAGCCCCAGCATTTT.

The genes are TRBV2 and TRBJ1-2; 7 bases match TRBD1. V shed 11 bases and J 8 bases; nucleotides not matched to a gene: 14. The CDR3 totals 13 residues. Germline V gene data show CDR1 as SNHLY and CDR2 as FYNNEI. In DNA, the CDR3 is TGTGCCGGAAGAGGACAGGACACACTCGGCTACACCTTC. Protein sequence: CAGRGQDTLGYTF.

The V call is TRBV7-2, the J call TRBJ1-5; D unresolved. Germline V gene lookup returns CDR1 SGHTA and CDR2 FQGNSA. This CDR3 comprises 15 residues. Trimming pared 3 bases from V and 1 base from J, leaving 10 bases between. The CDR3 bases are TGTGCCAGCAGCTTTGGAGGATGGAGCAATCAGCCCCAGCATTTT. Its translation is CASSFGGWSNQPQHF.

This clone was found a few times. The J gene is TRBJ2-5, the V gene TRBV5-4; 7 positions agree with TRBD1. V dropped 3 bases and J dropped 1; count of bases not matched to a gene: 3. Per germline, CDR1 SGHNT and CDR2 YYREEE (reference sequence). The CDR3 runs 14 residues. The CDR3, as DNA: TGTGCCAGCAGCTCGGGACAGATCCAAGAGACCCAGTACTTC. Its translation is CASSSGQIQETQYF.

The rearrangement uses TRBV7-9 and TRBJ2-7, with D possibly matching TRBD2 (6 bases). V lost 5 bases to trimming and J lost 5 bases, with 10 bases between them. The length of the CDR3 is 12 residues. Germline CDR1 reads SEHNR; CDR2 reads FQNEAQ (reference sequence). CDR3 sequence: CASSAKRDEQYF. CDR3 nucleotide sequence: TGTGCCAGCAGCGCCAAGCGGGACGAGCAGTACTTC. The whole variable domain, remainder taken from reference TRBV7-9 and TRBJ2-7, is DTGVSQNPRHKITKRGQNVTFRCDPISEHNRLYWYRQTLGQGPEFLTYFQNEAQLEKSRLLSDRFSAERPKGSFSTLEIQRTEQGDSAMYLCASSAKRDEQYFGPGTRLTVT.